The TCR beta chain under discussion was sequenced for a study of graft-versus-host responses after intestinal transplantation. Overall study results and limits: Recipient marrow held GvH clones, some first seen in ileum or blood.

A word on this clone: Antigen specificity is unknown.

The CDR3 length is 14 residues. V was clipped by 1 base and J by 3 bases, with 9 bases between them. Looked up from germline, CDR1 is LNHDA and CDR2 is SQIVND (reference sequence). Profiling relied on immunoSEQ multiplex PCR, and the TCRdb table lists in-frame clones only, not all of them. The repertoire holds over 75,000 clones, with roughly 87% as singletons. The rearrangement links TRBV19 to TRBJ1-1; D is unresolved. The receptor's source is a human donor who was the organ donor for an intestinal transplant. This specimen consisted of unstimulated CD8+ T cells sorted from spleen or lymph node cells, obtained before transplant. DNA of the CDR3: TGTGCCAGTAGTATAGCAGGCACCCACACTGAAGCTTTCTTT. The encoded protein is CASSIAGTHTEAFF.